This T cell receptor (beta chain) was recovered during a study of CD39 and CD103 CD8 tumor-infiltrating T cells. The overall study: Shown patients: HPV-positive HNSCC, HPV-negative HNSCC, ovarian cancer, melanoma. Study outcomes and limitations: DN TIL clonotypes largely overlapped peripheral memory CD8 repertoires, unlike DP.

The CDR3 runs 16 residues. V shed 0 bases and J shed 2 bases, with 14 bases lying between them. Germline V gene lookup returns CDR1 MGHRA and CDR2 YSYEKL. As to this clone: Its target is unknown.

The method was immunoSEQ multiplex PCR; TCRdb's version includes in-frame clones alone and lacks a portion of them. The sample shows approximately 730 clones, 60% to 80% of them seen only once. The chain joins TRBV4-1 to TRBJ2-7; unclear D gene. Sample: CD39- CD103+ CD8+ T cells sorted from the tumor. Subset reported: CD103+CD39- single-positive CD45RA- CD8 T cells. The source of this sequence is a human donor with head and neck squamous cell carcinoma. CDR3 amino acids: CASSQDFPALTYEQYF. DNA for the CDR3: TGCGCCAGCAGCCAAGATTTTCCGGCCTTAACCTACGAGCAGTACTTC.